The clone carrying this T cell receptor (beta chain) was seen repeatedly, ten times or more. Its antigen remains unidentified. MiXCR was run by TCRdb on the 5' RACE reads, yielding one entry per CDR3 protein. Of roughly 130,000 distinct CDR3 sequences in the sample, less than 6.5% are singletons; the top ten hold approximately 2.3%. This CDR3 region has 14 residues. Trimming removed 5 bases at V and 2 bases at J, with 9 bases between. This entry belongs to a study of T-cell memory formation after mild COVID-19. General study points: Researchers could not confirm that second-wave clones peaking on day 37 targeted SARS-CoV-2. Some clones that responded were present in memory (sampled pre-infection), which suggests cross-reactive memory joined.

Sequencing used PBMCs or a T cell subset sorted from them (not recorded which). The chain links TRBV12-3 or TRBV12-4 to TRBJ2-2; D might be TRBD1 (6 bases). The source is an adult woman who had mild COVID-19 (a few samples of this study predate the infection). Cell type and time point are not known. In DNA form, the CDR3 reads TGTGCCAGCAGTCAACAGGGAAACACCGGGGAGCTGTTTTTT. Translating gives CASSQQGNTGELFF.